A single T cell receptor (beta chain) is shown here with its context. Its antigen is not identified. These data originate in a study of cytomegalovirus exposure and HLA in healthy donors. Study background: Among some 400 genotyped donors, around 80% fell in the Caucasian-associated ancestry cluster. The study, taken as a whole, reports: The authors judged a highly shared variant cluster likely a sequencing artifact. Per a prior analysis, the majority of TCR beta V segments were productive roughly 87% or roughly 30% of the time. Sequencing depth roughly uniform across donors was assumed in presence/absence analyses.

The CDR3 is 16 amino acids. The V gene lost 0 bases and the J gene lost 0 bases, with 9 bases spanning the gap. The germline gives CDR1 KGHSH, CDR2 LQKENI. PCR primers comprised 60 Vbeta and 13 Jbeta primers. Generated by immunoSEQ multiplex PCR, the TCRdb table keeps only in-frame clones and is missing some. This table holds roughly 150,000 clones, 65% to 85% found once. The receptor comes from a male donor in good health and CMV-seronegative. The material sequenced was PBMCs. V gene TRBV18 combines with J gene TRBJ1-3; D ambiguous. The CDR3 DNA reads as TGTGCCAGCTCACCACCGGGAGGGTCCTCTGGAAACACCATATATTTT. Protein product: CASSPPGGSSGNTIYF.